The source of this T cell receptor (beta chain) is a study of blood T cell repertoires in COVID-19. Study at large: There were acute and convalescent COVID-19 samples, and they came from the United States, Italy and Spain. Sources were T cells, B-cell-depleted T cells, or PBMCs; the material itself was cDNA or gDNA.

As originally analysed: Quantification of nucleated cells was approximated via reference gene primer amplification. The assay was immunoSEQ multiplex PCR, and TCRdb's table has in-frame clones only and misses some. That table furnishes V, J and clone size, whereas the DNA furnished D and trimming. The table shows fewer than 110,000 clones, with 84% occurring only once. CDR1 KGHDR and CDR2 SFDVKD come from the germline V gene. The CDR3 totals 16 residues. Losses at the gene ends were 3 bases for V and 3 bases for J; bases not matched to a gene: 6. The J gene is TRBJ2-1, the V gene TRBV24-1, with 8 bases that match TRBD2. Input material: peripheral blood. The sequence came from a human donor in a cohort sampled during active or convalescent COVID-19. CDR3 amino acids: CATSDPIAGLYNEQFF. The CDR3 DNA is TGTGCCACCAGTGATCCCATAGCGGGGCTCTACAATGAGCAGTTCTTC.